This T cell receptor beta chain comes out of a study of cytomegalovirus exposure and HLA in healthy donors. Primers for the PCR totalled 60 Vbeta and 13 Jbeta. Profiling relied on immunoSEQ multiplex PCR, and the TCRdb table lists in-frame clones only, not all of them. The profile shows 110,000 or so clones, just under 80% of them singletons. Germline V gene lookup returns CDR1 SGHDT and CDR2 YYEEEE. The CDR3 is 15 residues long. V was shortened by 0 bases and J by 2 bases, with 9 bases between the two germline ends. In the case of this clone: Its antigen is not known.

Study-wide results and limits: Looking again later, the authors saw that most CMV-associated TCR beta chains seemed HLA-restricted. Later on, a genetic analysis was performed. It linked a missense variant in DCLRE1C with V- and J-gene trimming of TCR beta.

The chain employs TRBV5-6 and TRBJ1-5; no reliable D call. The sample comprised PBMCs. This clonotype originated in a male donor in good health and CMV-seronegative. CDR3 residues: CASSLGGRGNQPQHF. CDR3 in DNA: TGTGCCAGCAGCTTGGGAGGTCGGGGCAATCAGCCCCAGCATTTT. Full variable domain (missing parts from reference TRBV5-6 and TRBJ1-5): DAGVTQSPTHLIKTRGQQVTLRCSPKSGHDTVSWYQQALGQGPQFIFQYYEEEERQRGNFPDRFSGHQFPNYSSELNVNALLLGDSALYLCASSLGGRGNQPQHFGDGTRLSIL.